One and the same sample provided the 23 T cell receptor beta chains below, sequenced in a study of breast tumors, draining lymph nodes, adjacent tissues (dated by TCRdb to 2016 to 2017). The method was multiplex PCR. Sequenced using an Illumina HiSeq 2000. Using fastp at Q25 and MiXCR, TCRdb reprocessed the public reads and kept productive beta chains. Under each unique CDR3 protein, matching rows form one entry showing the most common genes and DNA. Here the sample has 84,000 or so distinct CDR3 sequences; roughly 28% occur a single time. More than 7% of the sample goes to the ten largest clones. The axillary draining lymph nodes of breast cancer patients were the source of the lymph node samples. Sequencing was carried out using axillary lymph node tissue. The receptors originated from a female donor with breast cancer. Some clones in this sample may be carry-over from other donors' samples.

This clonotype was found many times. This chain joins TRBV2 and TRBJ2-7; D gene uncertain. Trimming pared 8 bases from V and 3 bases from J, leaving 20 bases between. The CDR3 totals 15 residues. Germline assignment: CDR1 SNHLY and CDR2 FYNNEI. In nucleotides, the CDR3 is TGTGCCAGCCGGTTTAGGAGTCCGATTAACTACGAGCAGTACTTC. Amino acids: CASRFRSPINYEQYF.

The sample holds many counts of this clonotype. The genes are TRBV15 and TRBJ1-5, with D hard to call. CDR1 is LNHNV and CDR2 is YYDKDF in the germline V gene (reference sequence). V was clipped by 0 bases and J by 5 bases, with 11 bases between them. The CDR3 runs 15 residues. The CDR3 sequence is CATSRDRGKDQPQHF. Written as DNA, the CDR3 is TGTGCCACCAGCAGAGATCGAGGGAAAGATCAGCCCCAGCATTTT.

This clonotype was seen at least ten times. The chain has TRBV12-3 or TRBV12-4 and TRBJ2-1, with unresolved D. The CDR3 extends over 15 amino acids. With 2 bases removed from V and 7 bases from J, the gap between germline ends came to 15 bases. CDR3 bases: TGTGCCAGCAGTTTAATCCAGCCGGATAGGAATGAGCAGTTCTTC. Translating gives CASSLIQPDRNEQFF.

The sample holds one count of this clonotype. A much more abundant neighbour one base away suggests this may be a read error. CDR3 loop: CASSQGGAYEQYF. CDR3 DNA: TGTGCCAGCAGCCAAGGTGGGGCCTACGAGCAGTACTTC. The V and J genes are TRBV3-2 and TRBJ2-7. TRBV3-2 is annotated as a pseudogene. CDR3 size: 13 residues.

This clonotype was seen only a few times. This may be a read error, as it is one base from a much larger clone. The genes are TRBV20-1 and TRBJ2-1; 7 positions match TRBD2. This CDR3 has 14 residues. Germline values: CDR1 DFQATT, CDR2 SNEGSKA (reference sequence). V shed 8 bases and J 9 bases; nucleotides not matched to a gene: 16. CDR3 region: CSFSGNSGDTEQFF. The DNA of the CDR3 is TGCAGTTTCAGCGGGAATAGCGGTGACACTGAGCAGTTCTTC.

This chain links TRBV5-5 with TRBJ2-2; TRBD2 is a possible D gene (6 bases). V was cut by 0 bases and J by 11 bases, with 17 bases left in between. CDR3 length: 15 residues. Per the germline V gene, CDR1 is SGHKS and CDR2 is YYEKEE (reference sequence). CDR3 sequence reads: CASSLDGTSDYELFF. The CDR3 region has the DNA TGTGCCAGCAGCTTGGACGGGACGTCGGACTATGAGCTGTTTTTT.

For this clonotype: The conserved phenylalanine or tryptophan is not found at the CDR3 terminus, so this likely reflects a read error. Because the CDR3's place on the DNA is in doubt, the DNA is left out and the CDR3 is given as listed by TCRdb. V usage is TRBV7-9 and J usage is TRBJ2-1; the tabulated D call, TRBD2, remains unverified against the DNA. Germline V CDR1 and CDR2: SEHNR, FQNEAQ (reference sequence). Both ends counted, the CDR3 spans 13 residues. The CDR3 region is CASSDGTRNEQSL.

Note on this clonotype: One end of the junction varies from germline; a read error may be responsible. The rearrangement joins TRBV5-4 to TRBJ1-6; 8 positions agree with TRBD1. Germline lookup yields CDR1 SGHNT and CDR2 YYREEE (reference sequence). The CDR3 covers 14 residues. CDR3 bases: TGTGCCAGCAACCTCGACAGGGGTAATTCCCCCCTCCACTTT. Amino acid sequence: CASNLDRGNSPLHF.

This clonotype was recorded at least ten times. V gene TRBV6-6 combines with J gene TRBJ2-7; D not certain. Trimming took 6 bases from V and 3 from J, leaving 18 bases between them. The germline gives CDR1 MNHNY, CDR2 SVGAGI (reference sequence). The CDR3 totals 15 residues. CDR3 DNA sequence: TGTGCCAGCAGCAACGACCTTGGCACCCACTACGAGCAGTACTTC. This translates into CASSNDLGTHYEQYF.

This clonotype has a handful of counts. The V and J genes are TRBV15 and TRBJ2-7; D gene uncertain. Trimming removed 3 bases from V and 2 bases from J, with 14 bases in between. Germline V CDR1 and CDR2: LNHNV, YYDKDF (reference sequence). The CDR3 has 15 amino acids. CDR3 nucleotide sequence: TGTGCCACCAGCAGCCCCCTAGGGATTGCCTACGAGCAGTACTTC. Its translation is CATSSPLGIAYEQYF.

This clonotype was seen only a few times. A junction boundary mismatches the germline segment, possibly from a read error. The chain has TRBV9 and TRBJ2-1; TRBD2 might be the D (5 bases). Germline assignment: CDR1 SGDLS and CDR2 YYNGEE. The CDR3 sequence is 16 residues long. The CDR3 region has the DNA TGTGCCAGCAGCGTAGATGAGCGGTCCCTCTACAATGCGCAGTTCTTC. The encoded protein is CASSVDERSLYNAQFF.

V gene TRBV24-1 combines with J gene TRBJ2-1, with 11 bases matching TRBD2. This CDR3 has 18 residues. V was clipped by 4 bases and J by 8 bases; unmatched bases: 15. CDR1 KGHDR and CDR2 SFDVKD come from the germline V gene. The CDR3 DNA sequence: TGTGCCACCAGTGACCCACGGGTAGCGGGAGGGCCGACGGATGAGCAGTTCTTC. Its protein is CATSDPRVAGGPTDEQFF.

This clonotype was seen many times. The CDR3 here is CASSPNVGLAGAETQYF. As DNA, the CDR3 is TGTGCCAGCAGTCCCAACGTGGGACTAGCGGGAGCAGAGACCCAGTACTTC. The chain recombines TRBV12-3 or TRBV12-4 with TRBJ2-5; 14 nucleotides align to TRBD2. V shed 5 bases and J 4 bases; nucleotides not matched to a gene: 9. The CDR3 is 17 residues long.

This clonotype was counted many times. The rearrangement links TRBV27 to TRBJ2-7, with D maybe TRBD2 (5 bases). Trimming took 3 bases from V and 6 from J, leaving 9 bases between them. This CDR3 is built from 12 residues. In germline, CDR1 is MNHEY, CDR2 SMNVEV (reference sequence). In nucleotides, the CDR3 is TGTGCCAGCAGTTTTTTAGGGAGCGAGCAGTACTTC. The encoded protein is CASSFLGSEQYF.

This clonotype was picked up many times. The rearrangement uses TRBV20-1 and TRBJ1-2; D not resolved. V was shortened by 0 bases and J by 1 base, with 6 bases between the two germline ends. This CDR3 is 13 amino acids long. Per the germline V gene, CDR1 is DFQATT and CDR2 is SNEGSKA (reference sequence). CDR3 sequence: CSARDRSNYGYTF. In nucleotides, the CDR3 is TGCAGTGCTAGAGACCGAAGTAACTATGGCTACACCTTC.

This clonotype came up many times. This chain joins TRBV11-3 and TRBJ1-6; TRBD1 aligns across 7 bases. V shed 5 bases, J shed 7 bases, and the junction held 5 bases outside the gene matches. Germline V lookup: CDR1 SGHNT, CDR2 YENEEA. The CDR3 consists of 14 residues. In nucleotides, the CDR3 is TGTGCCAGCAGCCAAGGGACAGTAAATTCACCCCTCCACTTT. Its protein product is CASSQGTVNSPLHF.

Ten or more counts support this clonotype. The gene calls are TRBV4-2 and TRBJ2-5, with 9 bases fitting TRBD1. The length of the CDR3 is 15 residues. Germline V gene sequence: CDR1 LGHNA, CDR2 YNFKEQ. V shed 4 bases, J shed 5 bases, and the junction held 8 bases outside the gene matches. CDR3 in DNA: TGTGCCAGCAGCCCAGGACAGGGGCGGTGGGAGACCCAGTACTTC. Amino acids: CASSPGQGRWETQYF.

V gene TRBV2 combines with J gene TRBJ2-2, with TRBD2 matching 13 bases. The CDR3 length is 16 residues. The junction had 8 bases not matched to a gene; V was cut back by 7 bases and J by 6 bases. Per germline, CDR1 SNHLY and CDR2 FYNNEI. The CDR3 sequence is CASNSGLAGVSGELFF. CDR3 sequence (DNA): TGTGCCAGCAACTCCGGACTAGCGGGAGTGTCCGGGGAGCTGTTTTTT.

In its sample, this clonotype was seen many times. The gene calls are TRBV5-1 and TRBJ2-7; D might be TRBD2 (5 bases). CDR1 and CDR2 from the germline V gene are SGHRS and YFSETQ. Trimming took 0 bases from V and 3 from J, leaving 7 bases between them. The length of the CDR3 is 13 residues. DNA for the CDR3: TGCGCCAGCAGCTTGGTACTAGGCTACGAGCAGTACTTC. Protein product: CASSLVLGYEQYF.

The CDR3 bases are TGTGCCAGCAGAAGAGCGGGTCAGAATGAGCAGTTCTTC. Its protein is CASRRAGQNEQFF. The chain carries TRBV7-2 and TRBJ2-1; tentatively, D is TRBD2 (6 bases). CDR3 length: 13 amino acids. Trimming pared 6 bases from V and 7 bases from J, leaving 13 bases between. The V gene's germline CDR1 is SGHTA and CDR2 FQGNSA.

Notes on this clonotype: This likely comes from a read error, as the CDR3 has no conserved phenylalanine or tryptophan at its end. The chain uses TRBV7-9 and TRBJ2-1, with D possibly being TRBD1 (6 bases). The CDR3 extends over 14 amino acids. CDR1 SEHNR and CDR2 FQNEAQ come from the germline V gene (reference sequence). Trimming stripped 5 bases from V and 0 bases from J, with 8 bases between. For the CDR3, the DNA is TGTGCCAGCAGCCGGGACACCTCCTACAATGAGCAGTTCCTC. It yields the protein CASSRDTSYNEQFL.

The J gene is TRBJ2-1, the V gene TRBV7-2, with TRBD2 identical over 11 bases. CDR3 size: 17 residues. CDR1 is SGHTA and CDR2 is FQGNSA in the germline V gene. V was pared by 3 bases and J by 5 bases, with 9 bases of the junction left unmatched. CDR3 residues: CASSFRVGLAGNNEQFF. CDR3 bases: TGTGCCAGCAGCTTTAGGGTTGGACTAGCGGGCAACAATGAGCAGTTCTTC.

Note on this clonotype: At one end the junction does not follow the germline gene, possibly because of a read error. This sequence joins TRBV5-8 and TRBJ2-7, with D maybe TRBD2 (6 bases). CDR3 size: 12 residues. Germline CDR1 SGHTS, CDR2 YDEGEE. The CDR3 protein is CVSSFSGTGGYF. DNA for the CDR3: TGTGTCAGCAGCTTCTCAGGGACTGGGGGGTACTTT.